This TCR beta chain is drawn from a study of neoadjuvant anti-PD-1 for oral cavity cancer. Blood cells were analyzed directly, without culture or expansion. Germline CDR1 SGHRS, CDR2 YFSETQ. The CDR3 is made up of 16 amino acids. V was clipped by 2 bases and J by 0 bases, with 12 bases between them. Clones were read by immunoSEQ multiplex PCR, and TCRdb kept only the in-frame ones, dropping some. The sample consists of around 30,000 clones, around nine tenths of them appearing once. The clonotype comes from a person between 40 and 79 years old with oral cavity squamous cell carcinoma. The gene calls are TRBV5-1 and TRBJ1-5, with D possibly matching TRBD1 (5 bases). Here the sequenced sample was PBMCs, taken before nivolumab (anti-PD-1) treatment. CDR3 in amino acids: CASSFRTHYSNQPQHF. The CDR3 coding sequence is TGCGCCAGCAGCTTTCGGACACATTATAGCAATCAGCCCCAGCATTTT.